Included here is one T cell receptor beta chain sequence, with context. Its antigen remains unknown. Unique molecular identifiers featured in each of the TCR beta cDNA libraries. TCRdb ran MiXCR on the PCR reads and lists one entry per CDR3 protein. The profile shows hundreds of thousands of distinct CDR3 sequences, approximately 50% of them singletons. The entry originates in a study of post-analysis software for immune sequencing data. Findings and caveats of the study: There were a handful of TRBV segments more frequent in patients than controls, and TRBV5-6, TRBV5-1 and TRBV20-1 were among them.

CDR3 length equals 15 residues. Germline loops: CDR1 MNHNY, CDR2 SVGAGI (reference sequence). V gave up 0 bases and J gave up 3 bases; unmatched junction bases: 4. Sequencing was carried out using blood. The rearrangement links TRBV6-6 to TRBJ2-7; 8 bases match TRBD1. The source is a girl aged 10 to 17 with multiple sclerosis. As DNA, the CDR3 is TGTGCCAGCAGTTACTCGGGACAGGCCTACTACGAGCAGTACTTC. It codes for CASSYSGQAYYEQYF.